The 19 T cell receptor beta chains listed next were all sequenced from one sample in a study of cytomegalovirus exposure and HLA in healthy donors. Here immunoSEQ multiplex PCR was the method, and the copy in TCRdb shows in-frame clones only, minus some. The sample lists some 130,000 clones, roughly 89% seen once, with roughly 1.2% in the top ten. Sequenced: PBMCs. The origin of the receptors is a woman between 18 and 30 years old in good health and CMV-seronegative.

This sequence joins TRBV7-8 and TRBJ2-2; D is ambiguous. The CDR3 sequence is 16 residues long. Germline V gene sequence: CDR1 SGHVS, CDR2 FQNEAQ. The V and J ends lost 4 bases and 7 bases respectively, with 19 bases between them. CDR3 nucleotides: TGTGCCAGCAGCTCCCAACCCCCTCGGTTTAGCGGGGAGCTGTTTTTT. Its protein is CASSSQPPRFSGELFF. Based on the CDR3 plus reference TRBV7-8 and TRBJ2-2, the full variable domain is GAGVSQSPRYKVAKRGQDVALRCDPISGHVSLFWYQQALGQGPEFLTYFQNEAQLDKSGLPSDRFFAERPEGSVSTLKIQRTQQEDSAVYLCASSSQPPRFSGELFFGEGSRLTVL.

A single count supports this clone. This chain joins TRBV19 and TRBJ2-3; perhaps TRBD2 as D (6 bases). Trimming removed 4 bases from V and 0 bases from J, with 11 bases in between. CDR1 and CDR2 (germline): LNHDA, SQIVND (reference sequence). This CDR3 region has 15 residues. This CDR3 reads CASSSLAGSTDTQYF. CDR3 coding DNA: TGTGCCAGTAGTAGTTTGGCGGGGAGCACAGATACGCAGTATTTT.

CDR3 nucleotide sequence: TGCGCCAGCAGCTTCGGACAAATGTACAATGAGCAGTTCTTC. Translated: CASSFGQMYNEQFF. This chain uses TRBV5-1 with TRBJ2-1; tentatively, D is TRBD1 (5 bases). V shed 2 bases and J shed 4 bases, with 10 bases lying between them. Germline-derived CDR1 and CDR2 are SGHRS and YFSETQ. CDR3 length: 14 residues.

This chain connects TRBV7-9 to TRBJ1-2, with TRBD1 matching over 8 bases. CDR1 and CDR2 from the germline V gene are SEHNR and FQNEAQ (reference sequence). Trimming took 3 bases from V and 10 from J; bases not matched to a gene: 16. The CDR3 is 16 residues long. The CDR3 bases are TGTGCCAGCAGCTTTATGGCCACCGTCAGGGGGCGTATCTACACCTTC. Translation gives CASSFMATVRGRIYTF.

This rearrangement joins TRBV15 to TRBJ1-2, with D possibly matching TRBD1 (5 bases). Germline CDR1 reads LNHNV; CDR2 reads YYDKDF (reference sequence). V gave up 1 base and J gave up 4 bases, with 13 bases separating them. CDR3 length: 15 residues. The CDR3 reads CATSRAGRATYGYTF. CDR3 sequence (DNA): TGTGCCACCAGCAGAGCGGGCAGGGCAACCTATGGCTACACCTTC.

The chain carries TRBV15 and TRBJ1-4, with D possibly matching TRBD1 (6 bases). With 2 bases removed from V and 5 bases from J, the gap between germline ends came to 15 bases. This CDR3 is built from 16 residues. Per germline, CDR1 LNHNV and CDR2 YYDKDF (reference sequence). In DNA, the CDR3 is TGTGCCACCAGCAGATGGGGTGGGAGGGGGAATGAAAAACTGTTTTTT. Translation: CATSRWGGRGNEKLFF.

The J gene is TRBJ2-7, the V gene TRBV2, with TRBD1 identical over 10 bases. CDR1 SNHLY and CDR2 FYNNEI come from the germline V gene. This CDR3 has 13 residues. V shed 4 bases, J shed 3 bases, and the junction held 0 bases outside the gene matches. CDR3 DNA: TGTGCCAGCAGTGGGACAGGGGGCTACGAGCAGTACTTC. Translating gives CASSGTGGYEQYF.

V usage is TRBV5-6 and J usage is TRBJ2-1; D may be TRBD2 (6 bases). CDR1 is SGHDT and CDR2 is YYEEEE in the germline V gene. The V and J ends lost 3 bases and 4 bases respectively, with 11 bases between them. CDR3 length: 14 amino acids. The CDR3 loop is CASSSPRDYNEQFF. The DNA of the CDR3 is TGTGCCAGCAGCTCTCCGCGGGATTACAATGAGCAGTTCTTC.

The CDR3 loop is CASSFASGGSTDTQYF. As DNA, the CDR3 is TGTGCCAGCAGCTTTGCTAGCGGGGGGAGCACAGATACGCAGTATTTT. The V gene is TRBV9, the J gene TRBJ2-3; TRBD2 agrees at 11 bases. The CDR3 totals 16 residues. Trimming took 4 bases from V and 0 from J; bases not matched to a gene: 4. Germline-derived CDR1 and CDR2 are SGDLS and YYNGEE.

The chain has TRBV19 and TRBJ1-1; D gene uncertain. Germline CDR1 is LNHDA and CDR2 is SQIVND (reference sequence). V was shortened by 1 base and J by 7 bases, with 10 bases between the two germline ends. This CDR3 has 13 amino acids. The CDR3 here is CASSIGAGIEAFF. CDR3 in DNA: TGTGCCAGTAGTATAGGGGCGGGAATTGAAGCTTTCTTT.

This chain connects TRBV4-1 to TRBJ2-1; perhaps TRBD1 as D (6 bases). Germline CDR1 and CDR2: MGHRA and YSYEKL. The V and J ends lost 4 bases and 5 bases respectively, with 18 bases between them. This CDR3 spans 16 amino acids. The DNA for the CDR3 is TGCGCCAGCAGCCGAACGACAGGACCGACTGACAATGAGCAGTTCTTC. Translation gives CASSRTTGPTDNEQFF.

The rearrangement joins TRBV5-4 to TRBJ2-1; D might be TRBD1 (5 bases). Germline CDR1 is SGHNT and CDR2 is YYREEE (reference sequence). This CDR3 is built from 12 residues. V was clipped by 0 bases and J by 15 bases, with 13 bases between them. The CDR3 loop reads CASSLGTDILFF. The CDR3 DNA follows: TGTGCCAGCAGCTTGGGGACGGACATTCTGTTCTTC.

This clone occurred a few times. The CDR3 coding sequence is TGTGCCAGCTCACGCTCCGGGACAGCCGATGCCTACGAGCAGTACTTC. This codes for CASSRSGTADAYEQYF. The chain is built from TRBV18 and TRBJ2-7; TRBD1 matches 7 bases. The germline CDR1 and CDR2 sequences are KGHSH and LQKENI. J lost 2 bases, V lost 4 bases, and 11 bases had no gene match. This CDR3 spans 16 amino acids.

The chain links TRBV5-5 to TRBJ2-6; the D gene is possibly TRBD2 (5 bases). The CDR3 runs 15 residues. V lost 0 bases, J lost 4 bases, and 8 bases lay in between. Per the germline V gene, CDR1 is SGHKS and CDR2 is YYEKEE (reference sequence). CDR3 in amino acids: CASSLAGEGANVLTF. DNA for the CDR3: TGTGCCAGCAGCTTGGCTGGGGAGGGGGCCAACGTCCTGACTTTC. The variable domain in full, completed from reference TRBV5-5 and TRBJ2-6, reads DAGVTQSPTHLIKTRGQQVTLRCSPISGHKSVSWYQQVLGQGPQFIFQYYEKEERGRGNFPDRFSARQFPNYSSELNVNALLLGDSALYLCASSLAGEGANVLTFGAGSRLTVL.

The rearrangement uses TRBV21-1 and TRBJ1-5; the table's D call of TRBD1 was not tested on the DNA. TRBV21-1 is a pseudogene segment. The CDR3 consists of 19 residues. In nucleotides, the CDR3 is TGTGCCAGCAGCAAAGTACAGGGGGCGAGAAGTTATAGCAATCAGCCCCAGCATTTT. Protein sequence: CASSKVQGARSYSNQPQHF.

In regard to this clone: Other DNA sequences in the same sample also yield this CDR3. This chain links TRBV29-1 with TRBJ1-1; tentatively, D is TRBD1 (5 bases). Germline V lookup: CDR1 SQVTM, CDR2 ANQGSEA. This CDR3 has 12 amino acids. V was cut by 4 bases and J by 0 bases, with 6 bases left in between. In DNA form, the CDR3 reads TGCAGCGTTGGACAGATGAACACTGAAGCTTTCTTT. It encodes CSVGQMNTEAFF.

The rearrangement uses TRBV18 and TRBJ1-1; 9 bases align to TRBD1. V shed 3 bases and J 8 bases; nucleotides not matched to a gene: 7. This CDR3 region has 14 residues. Germline CDR1 and CDR2: KGHSH and LQKENI. The CDR3 loop is CASSPGQGWTEAFF. The DNA for the CDR3 is TGTGCCAGCTCACCTGGACAGGGGTGGACCGAAGCTTTCTTT.

The chain's CDR3 is CASSESGQNYNSPLHF. The CDR3 coding sequence is TGCGCCAGCAGTGAATCTGGACAGAACTATAATTCACCCCTCCACTTT. The V and J genes are TRBV10-2 and TRBJ1-6; TRBD1 might be the D (6 bases). The V end lost 3 bases, the J end lost 3 bases, and 12 bases lay between the germline ends. Germline V lookup: CDR1 WSHSY, CDR2 SAAADI. The CDR3 length is 16 residues.

The rearrangement uses TRBV10-3 and TRBJ2-5, with 10 bases lining up with TRBD1. The CDR3 is made up of 16 amino acids. J gave up 4 bases and V 1 base, and 6 bases lay outside the gene matches. Germline values: CDR1 ENHRY, CDR2 SYGVKD. The CDR3 spells CAISEFGTGARETQYF. The CDR3 DNA is TGTGCCATCAGTGAGTTTGGGACAGGGGCGCGAGAGACCCAGTACTTC.